These 17 T cell receptor beta chains were sequenced from one sample in a study of technical replicates of blood from four donors. Assay used: immunoSEQ multiplex PCR; TCRdb lists only in-frame clones, some missing. The profile shows around 80,000 clones, roughly 98% of them singletons. The source material was T cells isolated from PBMCs. These receptors came from a human donor in good health.

This chain links TRBV9 with TRBJ2-2; TRBD1 matches 8 bases. The CDR3 length is 15 residues. Germline assignment: CDR1 SGDLS and CDR2 YYNGEE. V lost 6 bases to trimming and J lost 6 bases; unmatched junction nucleotides: 10. The CDR3 DNA reads as TGTGCCAGCAATGGACAGGGTTTTTTATCCGGGGAGCTGTTTTTT. Its protein is CASNGQGFLSGELFF.

The CDR3 DNA reads as TGTGCCAGCAGCTTTTTCTTGGGGGCCCTCACAGATACGCAGTATTTT. This encodes CASSFFLGALTDTQYF. V usage is TRBV5-6 and J usage is TRBJ2-3; D possibly corresponds to TRBD1 (6 bases). CDR3 length: 16 amino acids. Per the germline V gene, CDR1 is SGHDT and CDR2 is YYEEEE. V was pared by 2 bases and J by 2 bases, with 15 bases between.

V and J are TRBV5-1 and TRBJ2-1, with 11 bases fitting TRBD2. This CDR3 is built from 16 residues. Germline-derived CDR1 and CDR2 are SGHRS and YFSETQ. Trimming cost V 2 bases and J 2 bases; bases outside gene matches: 3. In nucleotides, the CDR3 is TGCGCCAGCAGCTTCGGACTAGCGGGTACCTACAATGAGCAGTTCTTC. Encoded protein: CASSFGLAGTYNEQFF.

The V call is TRBV28, the J call TRBJ2-1; 7 nucleotides line up with TRBD2. Per the germline V gene, CDR1 is MDHEN and CDR2 is SYDVKM. The CDR3 consists of 16 residues. Trimming cost V 7 bases and J 8 bases; bases outside gene matches: 17. Here the CDR3 reads CASTGFHGGSVHEQFF. The DNA of the CDR3 is TGTGCCAGCACGGGGTTTCATGGCGGGAGTGTACATGAGCAGTTCTTC. Combining the CDR3 with reference TRBV28 and TRBJ2-1 gives the whole variable domain DVKVTQSSRYLVKRTGEKVFLECVQDMDHENMFWYRQDPGLGLRLIYFSYDVKMKEKGDIPEGYSVSREKKERFSLILESASTNQTSMYLCASTGFHGGSVHEQFFGPGTRLTVL.

This chain connects TRBV12-5 to TRBJ1-4; 11 nucleotides match TRBD1. CDR1 and CDR2 (germline): LGHNT, FRNRAP. This CDR3 comprises 19 residues. V lost 5 bases, J lost 7 bases, and 18 bases stayed unmatched. CDR3 residues: CASGKILHGTGGLGEKLFF. The DNA for the CDR3 is TGTGCTAGTGGTAAAATACTCCACGGGACAGGGGGTTTAGGTGAAAAACTGTTTTTT.

This sequence joins TRBV6-5 and TRBJ2-4; D is undetermined. V was pared by 4 bases and J by 0 bases, with 4 bases between. The CDR3 has 13 amino acids. Germline V lookup: CDR1 MNHEY, CDR2 SVGAGI. The CDR3 nucleotides are TGTGCCAGCAGTTCCCTAGCCAAAAACATTCAGTACTTC. This gives the protein CASSSLAKNIQYF.

The CDR3 loop is CATHDRDRIIYGYTF. The DNA for the CDR3 is TGTGCCACGCATGATCGGGACAGGATAATCTATGGCTACACCTTC. The rearrangement links TRBV7-9 to TRBJ1-2, with TRBD1 matching over 8 bases. Per germline, CDR1 SEHNR and CDR2 FQNEAQ (reference sequence). Trimming cost V 10 bases and J 4 bases; bases outside gene matches: 14. CDR3 length: 15 residues.

This chain uses TRBV28 with TRBJ2-3; no clear D. Trimming took 2 bases from V and 2 from J, leaving 8 bases between them. The CDR3 runs to 14 residues. The germline CDR1 and CDR2 sequences are MDHEN and SYDVKM. The CDR3 reads CASSLQSPTDTQYF. In DNA form, the CDR3 reads TGTGCCAGCAGTTTACAAAGCCCCACAGATACGCAGTATTTT.

This rearrangement joins TRBV19 to TRBJ2-2; 12 bases are shared with TRBD2. Germline V gives CDR1 LNHDA, CDR2 SQIVND (reference sequence). J lost 4 bases, V lost 5 bases, and 5 bases had no gene match. The CDR3 has 16 amino acids. Here the CDR3 DNA reads TGTGCCAGTAGTCCCTGGACTAGCGGGATCACCGGGGAGCTGTTTTTT. This codes for CASSPWTSGITGELFF.

The chain carries TRBV19 and TRBJ1-5; TRBD1 matches 8 bases. V was pared by 5 bases and J by 5 bases, with 5 bases of the junction left unmatched. The V gene's germline CDR1 is LNHDA and CDR2 SQIVND (reference sequence). This CDR3 has 14 amino acids. The CDR3 nucleotides are TGTGCCAGTAGTTGGCAGGGGGCGGATCAGCCCCAGCATTTT. Protein sequence: CASSWQGADQPQHF.

This clone was observed once. The chain couples TRBV5-1 to TRBJ2-7; 14 bases line up with TRBD2. Germline V gives CDR1 SGHRS, CDR2 YFSETQ. The CDR3 runs 17 residues. V dropped 5 bases and J dropped 2; count of bases not matched to a gene: 9. This CDR3 is CASRSTSGGAIPYEQYF. CDR3 nucleotides: TGCGCCAGCAGGTCGACTAGCGGGGGGGCTATACCCTACGAGCAGTACTTC.

The V gene is TRBV13, the J gene TRBJ1-1; D uncertain. Germline V CDR1 and CDR2: PRHDT, FYEKMQ (reference sequence). Trimming removed 5 bases from V and 4 bases from J, with 14 bases in between. The CDR3 is made up of 14 amino acids. Written as DNA, the CDR3 is TGTGCCAGCAGCAGCAGGAACCGGGGCACTGAAGCTTTCTTT. It is translated as CASSSRNRGTEAFF.

The chain uses TRBV4-1 and TRBJ1-3, with a tentative D call TRBD1 (5 bases). Germline V lookup: CDR1 MGHRA, CDR2 YSYEKL. V was trimmed by 2 bases and J by 1 base, leaving 18 bases between them. The CDR3 length is 18 residues. CDR3 protein: CASSQPLIGGLSGNTIYF. Written as DNA, the CDR3 is TGCGCCAGCAGCCAACCATTAATCGGGGGACTTTCTGGAAACACCATATATTTT.

V is TRBV4-1 and J is TRBJ2-7; weak D call: TRBD2 (5 bases). The V gene's germline CDR1 is MGHRA and CDR2 YSYEKL. V lost 4 bases and J lost 3, with 16 bases in between. This CDR3 is built from 15 residues. The CDR3 nucleotides read TGCGCCAGCAGCCCTTCGACCGGGAAGCTCTACGAGCAGTACTTC. Amino acids: CASSPSTGKLYEQYF.

The J gene is TRBJ1-2, the V gene TRBV4-1; D gene unclear. The CDR3 runs to 12 residues. V lost 0 bases and J lost 13, with 12 bases in between. Germline values: CDR1 MGHRA, CDR2 YSYEKL. CDR3 bases: TGCGCCAGCAGCCAAGATTTCGTTCTACCCACCTTC. Its protein is CASSQDFVLPTF.

The chain uses TRBV9 and TRBJ2-2; TRBD2 aligns across 7 bases. The CDR3 totals 11 residues. The trim removed 7 bases at V and 6 bases at J, leaving 0 bases unmatched. CDR1 is SGDLS and CDR2 is YYNGEE in the germline V gene. The CDR3 is CASGGAGELFF. As DNA, the CDR3 is TGTGCCAGCGGGGGGGCCGGGGAGCTGTTTTTT.

CDR3 sequence reads: CASSFETSQKTQYF. DNA of the CDR3: TGTGCCAGCAGCTTCGAGACTAGCCAGAAGACCCAGTACTTC. The V call is TRBV5-4, the J call TRBJ2-5, with TRBD2 matching 7 bases. Trimming at V came to 2 bases and at J to 6 bases, leaving 7 bases not matched to a gene. Germline V lookup: CDR1 SGHNT, CDR2 YYREEE (reference sequence). This CDR3 contains 14 residues.